A selection of T cell receptor beta chains follows, all from one sample in a study of sequential checkpoint blockade in melanoma. Some clones are missing from TCRdb's copy, which holds only in-frame ones; the method was immunoSEQ multiplex PCR. The sample has roughly 3,100 clones, around 18% seen once. The sample was tumor tissue (inferred from file names), taken from a patient given nivolumab and ipilimumab in sequence. These TCRs come from a human donor with melanoma. The CDR3 runs from the conserved cysteine through the conserved F or W. Fields, in order: D gene, J gene, clone size, V gene, CDR3 DNA, CDR3 protein. D genes are given only for firm matches. Clone size is given for some rows only: seen once, a few or many times, or a class if the clone is expanded.

-,TRBJ1-3,medium-sized,TRBV9,TGTGCCAGCAGCGTAGTGGGGGCAGCGGGAAACACCATATATTTT,CASSVVGAAGNTIYF
-,TRBJ2-1,few,TRBV9,TGTGCCAGCAGCCCTCCTGGGGGCGGGGAGCACAATGAGCAGTTCTTC,CASSPPGGGEHNEQFF
-,TRBJ1-2,-,TRBV15,TGTGCCACCAGCAGAGAAGGCATCACCTATGGCTACACCTTC,CATSREGITYGYTF
TRBD1,TRBJ2-7,medium-sized,TRBV6-8,TGTGCCAGCAGTGATCACAGGGGGAGAAACGAGCAGTACTTC,CASSDHRGRNEQYF
-,TRBJ1-2,many,TRBV4-1,TGCGCCAGCAGCCAAGATACCGACAACTATGGCTACACCTTC,CASSQDTDNYGYTF
TRBD1,TRBJ1-1,few,TRBV6-8,TGTGCCAGCAGTCAAGGACAGGGGGCAGAAGCTTTCTTT,CASSQGQGAEAFF
-,TRBJ1-2,few,TRBV6-8,TGTGCCAGTGGTCGAGGGCAGGGTCGAGGCTACACCTTC,CASGRGQGRGYTF
-,TRBJ1-2,few,TRBV6-8,TGTGCCAGCAGGGCAGGGGTTGGTCGTGGCTACACCTTC,CASRAGVGRGYTF
-,TRBJ1-1,many,TRBV11-3,TGTGCCAGCAGCCCTAGTCAAGGGCTTAACACTGAAGCTTTCTTT,CASSPSQGLNTEAFF
-,TRBJ1-1,few,TRBV5-1,TGCGCCAGCAGCTTGACCCTTTTAAACACTGAAGCTTTCTTT,CASSLTLLNTEAFF
TRBD1,TRBJ2-7,-,TRBV11-3,TGTGCCAGCAGCTTGGGACGCGGACAGGGGGAGGAAACTGGGTACTTC,CASSLGRGQGEETGYF
-,TRBJ1-4,many,TRBV9,TGTGCCAGCAGCGTGGGAATTGGACAGGAAAAACTGTTTTTT,CASSVGIGQEKLFF
-,TRBJ1-1,many,TRBV11-3,TGTGCCAGCAGCTTGGTTGGGAAGGGGCCCGCCTTGAACACTGAAGCTTTCTTT,CASSLVGKGPALNTEAFF
TRBD1,TRBJ1-2,many,TRBV11-3,TGTGCCAGCAGCTTAAACGCGGGACAGGGATATGGCTACACCTTC,CASSLNAGQGYGYTF
-,TRBJ2-7,few,TRBV6-8,TGTGCCAGCAGTTCAACAAGAGGGAGGAGCGAGCAGTACTTC,CASSSTRGRSEQYF
-,TRBJ1-1,medium-sized,TRBV11-3,TGTGCCAGCAGCTTGGAGGCAGGCCACACTGAAGCTTTCTTT,CASSLEAGHTEAFF
TRBD2,TRBJ2-7,-,TRBV18,TGTGCCAGCTCACCTAGCATAGGACTAGCGGGATCCTACGAGCAGTACTTC,CASSPSIGLAGSYEQYF
-,TRBJ2-3,many,TRBV9,TGTGCCAGCAGCGTAGGAGGGAGCACAGATACGCAGTATTTT,CASSVGGSTDTQYF
-,TRBJ1-2,-,TRBV5-1,TGCGCCAGCAGCTTGGCCGGGCAGGGCCTCTATGGCTACACCTTC,CASSLAGQGLYGYTF
-,TRBJ2-5,-,TRBV18,TGTGCCAGCTCACTACAGGGTCAAGAGACCCAGTACTTC,CASSLQGQETQYF
TRBD1,TRBJ1-5,few,TRBV11-3,TGTGCCAGCAGAGGGGGCGCCGAGGGCAATCAGCCCCAGCATTTT,CASRGGAEGNQPQHF
-,TRBJ1-1,few,TRBV6-8,TGTGCCAGCAGCACCCGAGTGGGCACTGAAGCTTTCTTT,CASSTRVGTEAFF
TRBD1,TRBJ1-5,-,TRBV19,TGTGCCAGTAGTACCAATCCACCGGGACAGGCTAGCAATCAGCCCCAGCATTTT,CASSTNPPGQASNQPQHF
TRBD1,TRBJ2-5,-,TRBV12-5,TGTGCTAGTGGTTTGGTACGTGGATCCGGGACAGCTAAAGAGACCCAGTACTTC,CASGLVRGSGTAKETQYF
TRBD2,TRBJ2-2,few,TRBV11-3,TGTGCCAGCAGCTCCTCCGTGGTAGCGGGGAACCTCCGGGAGCTGTTTTTT,CASSSSVVAGNLRELFF
-,TRBJ1-6,medium-sized,TRBV6-7,TGTGCCAGCAGTGGGGGCTCACCCCTCCACTTT,CASSGGSPLHF
-,TRBJ1-1,medium-sized,TRBV9,TGTGCCAGCAGTTCCGCGAGTGTGGGCGAAGCTTTCTTT,CASSSASVGEAFF
-,TRBJ1-1,few,TRBV6-4,TGTGCCAGCAGTCCCCCGCTGGGGGCTTTCTTT,CASSPPLGAFF
-,TRBJ2-5,few,TRBV11-3,TGTGCCAGCAACCCGACCGGGACTCTCCTAGAGACCCAGTACTTC,CASNPTGTLLETQYF
-,TRBJ2-3,few,TRBV9,TGTGCCAGTACCCATTCGGACGCCCGGGGAGATACGCAGTATTTT,CASTHSDARGDTQYF
TRBD1,TRBJ1-5,-,TRBV6-8,TGTGCCAGCAGTGACAGGGTGGAACAGCCCCAGCATTTT,CASSDRVEQPQHF